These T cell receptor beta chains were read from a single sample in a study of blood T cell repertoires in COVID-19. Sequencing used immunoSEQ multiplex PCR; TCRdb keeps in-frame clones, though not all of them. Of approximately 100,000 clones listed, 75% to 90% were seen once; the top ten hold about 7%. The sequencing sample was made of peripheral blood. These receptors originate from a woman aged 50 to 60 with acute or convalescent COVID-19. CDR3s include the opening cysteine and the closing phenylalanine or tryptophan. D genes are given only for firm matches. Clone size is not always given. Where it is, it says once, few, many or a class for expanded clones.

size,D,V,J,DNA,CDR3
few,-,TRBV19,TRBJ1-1,TGTGCCAGTAGTATAGATATGGGCCAGAACACTGAAGCTTTCTTT,CASSIDMGQNTEAFF
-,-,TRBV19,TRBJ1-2,TGTGCCACCTACGACGGGGGAGGCCCCCCCTATGGCTACACCTTC,CATYDGGGPPYGYTF
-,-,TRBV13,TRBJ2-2,TGTGCCAGCAGCTTAGGCTTAATGACAGGTACCGGGGAGCTGTTTTTT,CASSLGLMTGTGELFF
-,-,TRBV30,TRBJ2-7,TGTGCCTGGAGTGTAAGGACAGTCGAGCAGTACTTC,CAWSVRTVEQYF
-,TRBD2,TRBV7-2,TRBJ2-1,TGTGCCAGCAGCTTACTAGCGGGGGGACACAATGAGCAGTTCTTC,CASSLLAGGHNEQFF
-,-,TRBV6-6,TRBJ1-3,TGTGCCAGCAGTTACTGGACAGTCGGAAACACCATATATTTT,CASSYWTVGNTIYF
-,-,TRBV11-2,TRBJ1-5,TGTGCCAGCAGCATGACAGGTAATCAGCCCCAGCATTTT,CASSMTGNQPQHF
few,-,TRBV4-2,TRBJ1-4,TGTGCCAGCAGCCAAGCTCCCCCTCCGGGACTGATTAATGAAAAACTGTTTTTT,CASSQAPPPGLINEKLFF
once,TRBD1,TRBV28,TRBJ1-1,TGTGCCAGCAGACCACCGGGACAGGGAGGAGACACTGAAGCTTTCTTT,CASRPPGQGGDTEAFF
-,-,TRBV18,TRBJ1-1,TGTGCCAGCTCACCACAGAGGTCCCGTGAAGCTTTCTTT,CASSPQRSREAFF
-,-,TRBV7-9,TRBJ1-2,TGTGCCAGCAGCTTAGACACGACAGCCTATGGCTACACCTTC,CASSLDTTAYGYTF
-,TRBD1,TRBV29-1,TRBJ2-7,TGCAGCGTTGAGGGACAGGGCGAGCAGTACTTC,CSVEGQGEQYF
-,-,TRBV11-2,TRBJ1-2,TGTGCCAGCAGCGCCAAGGGGGGGGTTCCTATGGGGTACACCTTC,CASSAKGGVPMGYTF
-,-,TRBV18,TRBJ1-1,TGTGCCAGCTCACCAGCGGGGAGTGGGAGGAAAACTGAAGCTTTCTTT,CASSPAGSGRKTEAFF
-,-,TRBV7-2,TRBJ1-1,TGTGCCAGCAGCCGGGGAGGGAAGAACACTGAAGCTTTCTTT,CASSRGGKNTEAFF
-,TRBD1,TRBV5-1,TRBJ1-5,TGCGCCAGCAGCGCCGGGACAGGGGGAACGGGTGGCAATCAGCCCCAGCATTTT,CASSAGTGGTGGNQPQHF
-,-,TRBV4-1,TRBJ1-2,TGCGCCAGCAGCCAAGAGTCCTCTTCTAACTATGGCTACACCTTC,CASSQESSSNYGYTF
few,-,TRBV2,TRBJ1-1,TGTGCCAGCAGCGAGGAGTTGAACACTGAAGCTTTCTTT,CASSEELNTEAFF
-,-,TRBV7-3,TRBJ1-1,TGTGCCAGCAGCACCCAGGGCAGGAACACTGAAGCTTTCTTT,CASSTQGRNTEAFF
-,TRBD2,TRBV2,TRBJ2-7,TGTGCCAGCACGGGAGGGGGCTCCTACGAGCAGTACTTC,CASTGGGSYEQYF
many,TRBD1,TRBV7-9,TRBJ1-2,TGTGCCAGCAGCATACTACAGGGGCTATTC,CASSILQGLF
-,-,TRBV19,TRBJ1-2,TGTGCCAGTAGTATGGTTGGAGGTACCAACTATGGCTACACCTTC,CASSMVGGTNYGYTF
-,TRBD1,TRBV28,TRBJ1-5,TGTGCCAGCAGTCGGGGGACAGGGGATCAGCCCCAGCATTTT,CASSRGTGDQPQHF
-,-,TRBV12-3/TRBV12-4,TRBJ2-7,TGTGCCAGCGGTACTCACTCCTACGAGCAGTACTTC,CASGTHSYEQYF
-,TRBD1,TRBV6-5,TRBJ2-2,TGTGCCAGCAGGGGACAGGGCTTCACCGGGGAGCTGTTTTTT,CASRGQGFTGELFF
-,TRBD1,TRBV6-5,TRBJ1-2,TGTGCCAGCAGTCCGGGACAGGGGGATTACGGCTACACCTTC,CASSPGQGDYGYTF